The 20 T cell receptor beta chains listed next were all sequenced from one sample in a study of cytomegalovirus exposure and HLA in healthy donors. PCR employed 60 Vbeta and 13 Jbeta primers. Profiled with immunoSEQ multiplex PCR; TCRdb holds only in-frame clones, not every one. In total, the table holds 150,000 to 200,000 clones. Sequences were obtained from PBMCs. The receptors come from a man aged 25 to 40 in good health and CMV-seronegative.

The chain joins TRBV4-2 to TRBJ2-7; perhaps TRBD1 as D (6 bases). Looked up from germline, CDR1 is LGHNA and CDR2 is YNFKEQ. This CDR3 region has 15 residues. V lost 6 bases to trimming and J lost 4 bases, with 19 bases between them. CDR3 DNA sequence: TGTGCCAGCAGTCTAGCAGGGGACGATTCTTACGAGCAGTACTTC. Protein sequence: CASSLAGDDSYEQYF.

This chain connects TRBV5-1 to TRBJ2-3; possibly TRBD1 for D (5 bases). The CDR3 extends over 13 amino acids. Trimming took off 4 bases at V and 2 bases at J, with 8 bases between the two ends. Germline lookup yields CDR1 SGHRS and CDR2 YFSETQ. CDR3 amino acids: CASSQDNTDTQYF. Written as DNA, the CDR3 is TGCGCCAGCAGCCAGGACAACACAGATACGCAGTATTTT.

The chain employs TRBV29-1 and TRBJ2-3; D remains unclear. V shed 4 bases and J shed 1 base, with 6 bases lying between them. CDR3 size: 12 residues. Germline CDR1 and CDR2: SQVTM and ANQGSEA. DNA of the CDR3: TGCAGCGTTGGAGGTCGCACAGATACGCAGTATTTT. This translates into CSVGGRTDTQYF.

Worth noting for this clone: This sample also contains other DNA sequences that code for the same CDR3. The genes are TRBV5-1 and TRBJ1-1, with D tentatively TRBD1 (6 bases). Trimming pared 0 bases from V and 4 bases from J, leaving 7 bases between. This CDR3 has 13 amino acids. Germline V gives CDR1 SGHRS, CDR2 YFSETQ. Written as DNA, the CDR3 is TGCGCCAGCAGCTTGGTGGGGGCCACTGAAGCTTTCTTT. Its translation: CASSLVGATEAFF.

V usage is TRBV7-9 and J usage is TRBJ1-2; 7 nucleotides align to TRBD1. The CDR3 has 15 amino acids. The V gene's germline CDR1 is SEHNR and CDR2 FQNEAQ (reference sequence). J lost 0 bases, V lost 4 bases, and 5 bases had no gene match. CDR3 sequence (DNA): TGTGCCAGCAGCTCGACAGGGTTAGCTAACTATGGCTACACCTTC. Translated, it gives CASSSTGLANYGYTF.

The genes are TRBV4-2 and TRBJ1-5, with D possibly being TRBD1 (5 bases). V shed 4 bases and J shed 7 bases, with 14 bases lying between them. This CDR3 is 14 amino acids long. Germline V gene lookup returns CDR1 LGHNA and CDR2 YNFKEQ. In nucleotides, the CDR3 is TGTGCCAGCAGCCTAACGGGGGAAGGACAGCCCCAGCATTTT. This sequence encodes CASSLTGEGQPQHF.

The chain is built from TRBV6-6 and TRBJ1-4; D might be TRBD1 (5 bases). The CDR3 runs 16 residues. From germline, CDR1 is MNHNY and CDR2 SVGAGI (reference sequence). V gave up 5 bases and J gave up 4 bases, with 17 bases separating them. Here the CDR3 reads CASSGRGRIYNEKLFF. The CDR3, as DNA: TGTGCCAGCAGTGGGCGGGGACGGATCTATAATGAAAAACTGTTTTTT.

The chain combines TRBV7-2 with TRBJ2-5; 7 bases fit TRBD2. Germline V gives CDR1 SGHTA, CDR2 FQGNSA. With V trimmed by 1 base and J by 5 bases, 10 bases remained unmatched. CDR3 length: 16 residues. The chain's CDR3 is CASSLGGGGPWETQYF. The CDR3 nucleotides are TGTGCCAGCAGCTTAGGGGGGGGAGGGCCCTGGGAGACCCAGTACTTC.

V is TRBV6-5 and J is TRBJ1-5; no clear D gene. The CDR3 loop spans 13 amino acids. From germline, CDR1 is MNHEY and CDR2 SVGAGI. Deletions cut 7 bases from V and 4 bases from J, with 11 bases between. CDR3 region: CASKGGKNQPQHF. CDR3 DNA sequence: TGTGCCAGCAAGGGAGGGAAAAATCAGCCCCAGCATTTT.

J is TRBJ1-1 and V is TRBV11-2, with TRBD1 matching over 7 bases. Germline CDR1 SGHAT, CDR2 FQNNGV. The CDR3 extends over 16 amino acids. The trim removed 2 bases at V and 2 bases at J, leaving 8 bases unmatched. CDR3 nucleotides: TGTGCCAGCAGCTTAAGGCGGGACAGCGCAAACACTGAAGCTTTCTTT. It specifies CASSLRRDSANTEAFF.

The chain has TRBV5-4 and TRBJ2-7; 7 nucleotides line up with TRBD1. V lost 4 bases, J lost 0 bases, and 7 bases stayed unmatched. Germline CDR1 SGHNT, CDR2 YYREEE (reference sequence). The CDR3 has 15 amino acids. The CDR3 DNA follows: TGTGCCAGCAGCGGGGAGACAGGGCTCTCCTACGAGCAGTACTTC. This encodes CASSGETGLSYEQYF.

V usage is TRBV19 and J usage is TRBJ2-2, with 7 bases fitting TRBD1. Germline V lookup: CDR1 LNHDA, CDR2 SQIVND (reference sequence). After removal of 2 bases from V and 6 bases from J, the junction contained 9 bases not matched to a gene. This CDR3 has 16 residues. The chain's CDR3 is CASSIIGTGDAGELFF. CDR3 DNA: TGTGCCAGTAGTATAATTGGTACAGGGGACGCCGGGGAGCTGTTTTTT. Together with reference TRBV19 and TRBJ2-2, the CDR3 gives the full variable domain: DGGITQSPKYLFRKEGQNVTLSCEQNLNHDAMYWYRQDPGQGLRLIYYSQIVNDFQKGDIAEGYSVSREKKESFPLTVTSAQKNPTAFYLCASSIIGTGDAGELFFGEGSRLTVL.

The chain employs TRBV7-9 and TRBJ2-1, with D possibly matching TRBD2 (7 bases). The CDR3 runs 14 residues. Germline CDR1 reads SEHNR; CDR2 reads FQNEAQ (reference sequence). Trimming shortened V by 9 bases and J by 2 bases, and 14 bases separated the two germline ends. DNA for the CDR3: TGTGCCAGTCAATGGGGGGGCACCTACAATGAGCAGTTCTTC. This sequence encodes CASQWGGTYNEQFF.

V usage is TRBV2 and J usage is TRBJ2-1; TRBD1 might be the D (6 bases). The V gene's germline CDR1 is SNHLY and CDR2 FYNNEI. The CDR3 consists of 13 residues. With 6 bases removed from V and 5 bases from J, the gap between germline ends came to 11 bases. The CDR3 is CASRRTVNNEQFF. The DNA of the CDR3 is TGTGCCAGCAGGAGGACAGTAAACAATGAGCAGTTCTTC.

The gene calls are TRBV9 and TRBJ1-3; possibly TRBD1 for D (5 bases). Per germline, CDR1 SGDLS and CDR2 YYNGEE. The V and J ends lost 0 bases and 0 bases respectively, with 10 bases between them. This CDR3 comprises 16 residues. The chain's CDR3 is CASSVVDSYSGNTIYF. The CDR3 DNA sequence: TGTGCCAGCAGCGTAGTTGACAGCTACTCTGGAAACACCATATATTTT.

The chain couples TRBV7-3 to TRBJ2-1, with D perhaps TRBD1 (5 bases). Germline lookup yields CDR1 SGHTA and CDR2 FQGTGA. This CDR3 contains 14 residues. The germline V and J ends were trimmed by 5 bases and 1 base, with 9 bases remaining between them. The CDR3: CASSAQGSYNEQFF. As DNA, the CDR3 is TGTGCCAGCAGCGCGCAGGGATCCTACAATGAGCAGTTCTTC. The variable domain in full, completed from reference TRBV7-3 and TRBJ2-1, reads GAGVSQTPSNKVTEKGKYVELRCDPISGHTALYWYRQSLGQGPEFLIYFQGTGAADDSGLPNDRFFAVRPEGSVSTLKIQRTERGDSAVYLCASSAQGSYNEQFFGPGTRLTVL.

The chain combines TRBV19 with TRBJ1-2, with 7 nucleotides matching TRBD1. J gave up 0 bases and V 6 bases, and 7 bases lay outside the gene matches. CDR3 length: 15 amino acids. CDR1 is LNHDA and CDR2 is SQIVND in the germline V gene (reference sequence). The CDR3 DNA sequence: TGTGCCAGTAGAGCCGGACAGGATCCTAACTATGGCTACACCTTC. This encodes CASRAGQDPNYGYTF.

In nucleotides, the CDR3 is TGCAGCGTTGAAGTTCGGGTCCCGAACACTGAAGCTTTCTTT. Protein sequence: CSVEVRVPNTEAFF. The rearrangement joins TRBV29-1 to TRBJ1-1; D is unclear. The CDR3 has 14 residues. Trimming removed 1 base at V and 1 base at J, with 10 bases between. CDR1 is SQVTM and CDR2 is ANQGSEA in the germline V gene.

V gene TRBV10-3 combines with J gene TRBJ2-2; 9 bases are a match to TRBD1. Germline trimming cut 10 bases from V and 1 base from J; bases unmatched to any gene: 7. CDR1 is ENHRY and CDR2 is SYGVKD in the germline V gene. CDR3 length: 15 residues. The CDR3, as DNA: TGTGCCAGCAGCGTGGGACAGGGGAACACCGGGGAGCTGTTTTTT. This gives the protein CASSVGQGNTGELFF.

Here the CDR3 reads CASSYGEASHEQFF. In nucleotides, the CDR3 is TGTGCCAGCAGTTACGGTGAAGCCTCGCATGAGCAGTTCTTC. V gene TRBV6-6 combines with J gene TRBJ2-1, with D hard to call. V was clipped by 2 bases and J by 8 bases, with 13 bases between them. Germline loops: CDR1 MNHNY, CDR2 SVGAGI (reference sequence). This CDR3 has 14 residues.